This TCR beta chain was observed in a study of regulatory T cells in long-lasting Graves disease (dated by TCRdb to the early 2020s). About the study as a whole: To count as having persistent Graves' disease, a patient had to have received antithyroid drug treatment for over 5 years with TSH receptor autoantibodies remaining persistently positive. Peripheral blood TCR sequencing and RNA sequencing compared persistent Graves' disease patients with newly diagnosed Graves' disease patients. The study was conducted in China and was registered as a clinical trial. A total of roughly 35 samples were covered by TCR sequencing, comprising some 13 persistent and roughly 20 newly diagnosed Graves' disease patients. On average, persistent Graves' disease patients in the clinical cohort had been on antithyroid drugs for around ten years.

Library method: multiplex PCR. Instrument on record: Illumina HiSeq 4000. TCR beta libraries were built with iRepertoire HTBI primers and Arm-PCR amplification of CDR3 regions. PCR products were gel purified before sequencing. Processing in the source paper ran as follows. Gene usage analysis of CDR3 amino acid clonotypes used the 55 to 65 TRBV and fewer than 15 TRBJ segments found across samples. Filtered high-quality paired reads were merged into contigs using COPE and FqMerger. BLAST was used to align contigs to IMGT TRBV, TRBD and TRBJ reference genes, and CDR3 was defined according to IMGT. Clonotypes above 0.1% frequency were classified as highly expanded clones. Shannon entropy was used to measure repertoire diversity, and the Gini coefficient was used to measure V-J evenness. A clonotype was considered public if more than one individual shared it. TCRdb itself trimmed the public reads at Q25 with fastp, ran MiXCR and retained productive beta chains. CDR3 protein duplicates are merged, each entry listing the most common genes and DNA. The V and J calls and clone size are TCRdb's, not the authors'. This sample holds about 660,000 distinct CDR3 sequences; 25% to 30% were observed only once. The ten most abundant clones make up about two fifths of the sample.

Remarks on this clonotype: The antigen it binds to is not known. The sample holds no much larger clone one base away, and base qualities are not on file.

The V and J ends are trimmed by 1 base and 9 bases, leaving 10 bases between them. Sequences SGHDT (CDR1) and YYEEEE (CDR2) are obtained from the germline V gene. The CDR3 measures 13 amino acids from cysteine to phenylalanine. Only the CDR3 part of the read is kept: 39 bases, read in frame from the first base. Results the study describes overall, beyond this receptor: Compared with newly diagnosed patients, patients with persistent Graves' disease had lower TCR Shannon entropy and fewer highly expanded clones, which suggests clonal expansion. Persistent patients shared more public clonotypes among themselves (2,741) than newly diagnosed patients did (nearly 1,000). Preferential use of TRBV28, TRBJ1-2 and TRBJ2-5 was observed in persistent disease, whereas TRBV20-1 and TRBJ2-1 were favored in newly diagnosed disease. The small sample size was acknowledged by the authors as a limitation that may reduce accuracy. Only the TCR beta chain was sequenced and analyzed. Only peripheral blood was studied, because thyroid tissue, the primary lesion, was inaccessible.

The sample's time point label is to be understood as: persistent/refractory GD, antithyroid drugs over 5 years with positive TRAb. RNA was extracted from PBMCs in TRIzol for both TCR sequencing and RNA sequencing. The diagnosis of Graves' disease was made according to American Thyroid Association guidelines. Recruitment of patients was carried out at an endocrinology department in Xi'an, China. From each patient, around 9 milliliters of peripheral blood was collected into an EDTA anticoagulant tube. Ficoll Paque Plus density gradient separation was used to isolate PBMCs, and no additional T cell sorting was done. An Agilent 2100 Bioanalyzer and agarose gel were used to assess RNA quality, and a NanoDrop 2000 was used to measure RNA concentration.

The chain uses TRBV5-6 and TRBJ1-4, with the D gene not confidently named. The TCR comes from a female donor with Graves disease. The specimen was peripheral blood mononuclear cells (PBMCs), collected when the disease was refractory, from a patient treated with antithyroid drugs. The nucleotides are TGTGCCAGCAGCTTGTTTGGCAGCCAAAAACTGTTTTTT. This yields the protein CASSLFGSQKLFF.